Below, one TCR beta chain is given with its context. Its target is unknown. The PCR used 60 Vbeta and 13 Jbeta primers. Only in-frame clones appear in the TCRdb table, and some are missing; sequencing was by immunoSEQ multiplex PCR. The sample totals some 110,000 clones. This record comes from a study of cytomegalovirus exposure and HLA in healthy donors. Overall study findings and caveats: Listed as cytomegalovirus-associated were 150 or so TCR beta chains. Among TCR sequences, most were rare, though some public TCRs appeared in many donors.

In germline, CDR1 is SSHAT, CDR2 FNYEAQ (reference sequence). Trimming cost V 5 bases and J 4 bases; bases outside gene matches: 8. There are 16 residues in the CDR3. The chain links TRBV7-7 to TRBJ2-5, with 12 bases that match TRBD1. This clonotype originated in a man aged 25 to 45 in good health and CMV-seronegative. The sequencing input was PBMCs. CDR3 in DNA: TGTGCCAGCAGCCCAACCCCGGGACAGGGGGCAGAGACCCAGTACTTC. It translates to CASSPTPGQGAETQYF.